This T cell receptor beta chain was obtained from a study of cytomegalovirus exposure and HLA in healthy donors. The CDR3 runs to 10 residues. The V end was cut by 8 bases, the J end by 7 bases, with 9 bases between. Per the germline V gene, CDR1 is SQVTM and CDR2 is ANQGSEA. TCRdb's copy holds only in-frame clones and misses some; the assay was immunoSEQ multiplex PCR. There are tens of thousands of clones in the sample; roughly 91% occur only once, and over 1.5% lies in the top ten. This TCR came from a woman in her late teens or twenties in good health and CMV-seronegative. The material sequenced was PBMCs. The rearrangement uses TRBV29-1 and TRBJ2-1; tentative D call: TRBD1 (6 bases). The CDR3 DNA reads TGCAGCACAGGGACAAATGAGCAGTTCTTC. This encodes CSTGTNEQFF.